This T cell receptor beta chain was observed in a study of regulatory T cells in long-lasting Graves disease. V was pared by 1 base and J by 4 bases, with 11 bases between. The CDR3 has 14 residues. Per the germline V gene, CDR1 is MNHEY and CDR2 is SMNVEV (reference sequence). On this clonotype: Antigen specificity is unknown.

Indicated time point: newly diagnosed GD, antithyroid drugs for less than 3 months. Extracted RNA from PBMCs served as the source of the TCR library. A volume of roughly 9.9 milliliters of peripheral blood was collected in EDTA tubes. The TCR beta library used iRepertoire HTBI primers with Arm-PCR amplification of CDR3. TCRdb passed the multiplex PCR reads through MiXCR, listing each CDR3 protein once. Seen here are 400,000 to 450,000 distinct CDR3 sequences, around 14% observed once, and the top ten hold over 15%. Study outcomes and limitations: Preferential use of TRBV28, TRBJ1-2 and TRBJ2-5 was seen in persistent disease.

This same sample was also part of a study on T cells in Graves' hyperthyroidism and ophthalmopathy. In that study: Each diagnosis drew on symptoms, thyroxine, TRAb, thyroid ultrasound and orbital computed tomography findings. Most thyroid clonotypes that were expanded above 0.001 also turned up in blood.

This specimen consisted of peripheral blood mononuclear cells (PBMCs), obtained at new diagnosis, from a patient treated with antithyroid drugs. V usage is TRBV27 and J usage is TRBJ2-7, with D perhaps matching TRBD2 (5 bases). The receptor was isolated from a woman in her twenties or thirties with Graves disease. CDR3 in amino acids: CASSLFGGDYEQYF. As DNA, the CDR3 is TGTGCCAGCAGTTTATTTGGAGGAGATTACGAGCAGTACTTC.